This is a list of T cell receptor beta chains from one sample in a study of cytomegalovirus exposure and HLA in healthy donors. Produced via immunoSEQ multiplex PCR; TCRdb's table is partial and in-frame only. The sample shows some 90,000 clones, about four fifths of them seen only once. The sequencing sample was made of PBMCs. Every receptor here comes from a woman aged 40 to 50 in good health and CMV-seronegative. Each CDR3 is given with its conserved first and last residue. Fields, in order: J gene, D gene, clone size, V gene, CDR3 DNA, CDR3 protein. The D gene is left open where the match is weak. Some rows have no size entry. The others give once, few or many, or a class for an expanded clone.

>TRBJ2-1|-|-|TRBV28
TGTGCCAGCAGTTTATATTCCAACGAGATGAATGAGCAGTTCTTC
CASSLYSNEMNEQFF
>TRBJ2-1|-|-|TRBV9
TGTGCCAGCAGCGTAGGCACTAGGTTGACAGGCCAGTTCTTC
CASSVGTRLTGQFF
>TRBJ1-3|TRBD1|-|TRBV7-2
TGTGCCAGCAGACTCGGGACAGGGACTGGAAACACCATATATTTT
CASRLGTGTGNTIYF
>TRBJ2-7|TRBD1|few|TRBV4-1
TGCGCCAGCAGCCAGGCTCCGGACAGGGCACGTCGGCAGTACTTC
CASSQAPDRARRQYF
>TRBJ1-1|-|-|TRBV9
TGTGCCAGCAGCGAAGGGGGGGCGAACACTGAAGCTTTCTTT
CASSEGGANTEAFF
>TRBJ1-2|-|-|TRBV9
TGTGCCAGCAGCGGAAACAGGGTTGGCTACACCTTC
CASSGNRVGYTF
>TRBJ2-7|-|once|TRBV11-1
TGTGCCAGCCAACAGGCTGACTCCTACGAGCAGTACTTC
CASQQADSYEQYF
>TRBJ1-5|-|once|TRBV28
TGTGCCAGCAGTGATTTCGGGGATCAGCCCCAGCATTTT
CASSDFGDQPQHF
>TRBJ2-6|-|-|TRBV7-3
TGTGCCAGCAGCTTATCCTCGTTCTCTGGGGCCAACGTCCTGACTTTC
CASSLSSFSGANVLTF
>TRBJ1-2|TRBD1|-|TRBV11-2
TGTGCCAGCAGCTTCGGGACAGACTATGGCTACACCTTC
CASSFGTDYGYTF
>TRBJ2-3|-|-|TRBV5-1
TGCGCCAGCAGCTTGGGGGGCAGTTGGGTGGATACGCAGTATTTT
CASSLGGSWVDTQYF
>TRBJ2-7|-|-|TRBV6-5
TGTGCCAGCGGGAGAGTAGGGAGGATCTACGAGCAGTACTTC
CASGRVGRIYEQYF
>TRBJ1-5|TRBD1|-|TRBV19
TGTGCCAGTACCTTCGACAGGGGGGGCAATCAGCCCCAGCATTTT
CASTFDRGGNQPQHF
>TRBJ1-5|-|-|TRBV6-5
TGTGCCAGCGCCGGGGGGACCATCAATCAGCCCCAGCATTTT
CASAGGTINQPQHF
>TRBJ1-2|TRBD1|-|TRBV10-2
TGCGCCAGCACCGAATTGACAGGGGCGGGTGGCTACACCTTC
CASTELTGAGGYTF
>TRBJ2-1|TRBD2|-|TRBV2
TGTGCCAGTTCGTCAGCGGGAGGGACCTACAATGAGCAGTTCTTC
CASSSAGGTYNEQFF
>TRBJ1-2|TRBD1|-|TRBV6-5
TGTGCCAGCAGTTTAGGACGGGACAGGGCGGAGGGCTACACCTTC
CASSLGRDRAEGYTF
>TRBJ2-3|TRBD2|-|TRBV27
TGTGCCAGCACCAGGGCGGGGGGGATAGATACGCAGTATTTT
CASTRAGGIDTQYF
>TRBJ2-7|TRBD1|once|TRBV19
TGTGCCAGTAGTATATCCGGGACAGGGACCTACGAGCAGTACTTC
CASSISGTGTYEQYF